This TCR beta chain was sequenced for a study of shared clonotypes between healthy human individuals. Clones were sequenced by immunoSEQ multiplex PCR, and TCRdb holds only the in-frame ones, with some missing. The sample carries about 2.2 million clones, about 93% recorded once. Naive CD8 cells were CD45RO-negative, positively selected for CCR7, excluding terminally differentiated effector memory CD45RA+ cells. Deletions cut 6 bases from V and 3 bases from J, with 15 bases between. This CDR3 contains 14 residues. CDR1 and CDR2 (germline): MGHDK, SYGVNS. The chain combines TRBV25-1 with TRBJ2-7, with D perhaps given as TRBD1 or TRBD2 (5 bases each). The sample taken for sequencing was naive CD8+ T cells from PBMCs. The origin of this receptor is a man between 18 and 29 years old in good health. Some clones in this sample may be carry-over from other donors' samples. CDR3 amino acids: CASSHFGTGYEQYF. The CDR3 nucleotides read TGTGCCAGCAGCCACTTCGGGACGGGCTACGAGCAGTACTTC.